This entry lists 2 T cell receptor beta chains sequenced from one sample in a study of human T cells and chemical hapten exposure. Using its own MiXCR run on the RACE reads, TCRdb lists one record per CDR3 protein. Seen here are about 70,000 distinct CDR3 sequences, 8.5% observed once, and the top ten hold around 3.3%. Time point indicated: patch test 2, 6 weeks after DPC sensitization. Noted treatment: therapeutic diphenylcyclopropenone sensitization with weekly scalp DPC. This specimen was whole blood, taken in connection with sensitization to the hapten diphenylcyclopropenone (DPC). The source is a woman aged 45-60 years with alopecia areata. Some clones in this sample may be carry-over from other donors' samples.

This clonotype has a handful of counts. The rearrangement joins TRBV5-1 to TRBJ2-3, with 7 bases lining up with TRBD2. From germline, CDR1 is SGHRS and CDR2 YFSETQ. The CDR3 runs 15 residues. After removal of 7 bases from V and 0 bases from J, the junction contained 8 bases not matched to a gene. Written as DNA, the CDR3 is TGCGCCAGCGGGACTACTAGCGCAAGCACAGATACGCAGTATTTT. Translated: CASGTTSASTDTQYF.

V usage is TRBV7-9 and J usage is TRBJ2-7; perhaps TRBD1 as D (5 bases). The CDR3 is 11 residues long. V was clipped by 5 bases and J by 6 bases, with 8 bases between them. The germline CDR1 and CDR2 sequences are SEHNR and FQNEAQ (reference sequence). CDR3 sequence reads: CASSPGFEQYF. CDR3 coding DNA: TGTGCCAGCAGCCCAGGGTTCGAGCAGTACTTC. The complete variable domain, with remaining parts taken from reference TRBV7-9 and TRBJ2-7, reads DTGVSQNPRHKITKRGQNVTFRCDPISEHNRLYWYRQTLGQGPEFLTYFQNEAQLEKSRLLSDRFSAERPKGSFSTLEIQRTEQGDSAMYLCASSPGFEQYFGPGTRLTVT.